The 5 T cell receptor beta chains below were found in one sample sequenced in a study of cytomegalovirus exposure and HLA in healthy donors (dated by TCRdb to about 2017). Libraries were made using the immunoSEQ multiplex PCR assay. For the multiplex PCR, a mixture combining 60 forward primers for TCR Vbeta segments and 13 reverse primers for TCR Jbeta segments was used. The immuneACCESS repertoire file appears here via TCRdb, limited to in-frame rearrangements. These files lack a portion of the clones; in checked studies, under half of the deficit traces to unresolved V genes, and the cause of the others is not known. The sample table holds 40,000 to 45,000 clones, of which about half were seen once. About 6.3% of the sample rests with the top ten. The sample taken for sequencing was PBMCs. Receptors originate from a man aged 60 to 75 in good health and CMV-seronegative.

The chain employs TRBV7-3 and TRBJ2-2; D gene uncertain. Germline V gene sequence: CDR1 SGHTA, CDR2 FQGTGA. This CDR3 has 11 residues. Trimming pared 4 bases from V and 5 bases from J, leaving 2 bases between. CDR3 amino acids: CASSSTGELFF. The CDR3, as DNA: TGTGCCAGCAGCTCTACCGGGGAGCTGTTTTTT.

The rearrangement uses TRBV19 and TRBJ2-7; 7 bases align to TRBD2. Germline CDR1 is LNHDA and CDR2 is SQIVND (reference sequence). The length of the CDR3 is 16 residues. Trimming at V came to 5 bases and at J to 0 bases, leaving 10 bases not matched to a gene. CDR3 loop: CASSPLGGSFSYEQYF. CDR3 sequence (DNA): TGTGCCAGTAGTCCCCTCGGGGGGTCTTTCTCCTACGAGCAGTACTTC. Using reference TRBV19 and TRBJ2-7 for the parts outside the CDR3, the full variable domain is DGGITQSPKYLFRKEGQNVTLSCEQNLNHDAMYWYRQDPGQGLRLIYYSQIVNDFQKGDIAEGYSVSREKKESFPLTVTSAQKNPTAFYLCASSPLGGSFSYEQYFGPGTRLTVT.

This clone was detected only a few times. Here the CDR3 reads CSVLAGGSTGELFF. CDR3 DNA sequence: TGCAGCGTTCTAGCGGGAGGGTCCACCGGGGAGCTGTTTTTT. V usage is TRBV29-1 and J usage is TRBJ2-2; 12 bases agree with TRBD2. CDR3 length: 14 residues. Losses at the gene ends were 5 bases for V and 4 bases for J; bases not matched to a gene: 2. CDR1 and CDR2 from the germline V gene are SQVTM and ANQGSEA.

This clone was seen a handful of times. The chain links TRBV10-3 to TRBJ1-3; 7 positions match TRBD1. After removal of 9 bases from V and 1 base from J, the junction contained 0 bases not matched to a gene. The CDR3 sequence is 12 residues long. Germline V CDR1 and CDR2: ENHRY, SYGVKD. CDR3 residues: CAIQGSGNTIYF. The CDR3 nucleotides are TGTGCCATACAGGGGTCTGGAAACACCATATATTTT.

Here the CDR3 DNA reads TGTGCCAGTAGTAGTCGAGGAACCAAAAACATTCAGTACTTC. This codes for CASSSRGTKNIQYF. The chain recombines TRBV19 with TRBJ2-4; no definite D call. Germline CDR1 and CDR2: LNHDA and SQIVND (reference sequence). Trimming took 4 bases from V and 2 from J, leaving 9 bases between them. The CDR3 has 14 amino acids.